The sequence of this TCR beta chain was determined in a study of graft-versus-host responses after intestinal transplantation. Stimulators, approximately 200,000 irradiated and violet-dye-labeled cells, were plated with approximately 200,000 CFSE-labeled responder cells. Clones were read by immunoSEQ multiplex PCR, and TCRdb kept only the in-frame ones, dropping some. The sample yields approximately 21,000 clones, just under 45% seen once. The sequence was obtained from a human patient who was an organ donor for intestinal transplantation. The sample here was alloreactive CD8+ T cells from a mixed lymphocyte reaction culture, taken before transplantation. Subset reported: CFSE-low proliferating T cells sorted from roughly six-day pre-transplant mixed lymphocyte reaction (GvH or HvG direction).

The CDR3 DNA reads as TGTGCCAGCAGTGAAGCGGGTCATAGCGGGCTCGAAGATACGCAGTATTTT. Protein sequence: CASSEAGHSGLEDTQYF. The chain links TRBV2 to TRBJ2-3; 7 bases fit TRBD2. Germline CDR1 is SNHLY and CDR2 is FYNNEI. The CDR3 spans 17 residues. Trimming removed 0 bases from V and 5 bases from J; junction bases left unmatched: 11.